This T cell receptor (beta chain) was observed in a study of cytomegalovirus exposure and HLA in healthy donors. Study-level results: It was likely that a cluster of highly shared sequence variants was a sequencing artifact. High sensitivity and specificity were reportedly achieved when the classifier diagnosed cytomegalovirus status.

This CDR3 is 13 amino acids long. Germline assignment: CDR1 MNHNS and CDR2 SASEGT. Unmatched junction bases numbered 6, after V lost 8 bases and J lost 4 bases. Vbeta (60) and Jbeta (13) primers were used in the PCR. Sequencing was performed with immunoSEQ multiplex PCR; in TCRdb, only in-frame clones are kept and a portion is missing. The sample lists a few hundred thousand clones; 85% to 90% were seen once. A remark on this clone: Its antigen is currently unknown.

The clonotype was recovered from a woman aged 18-29 years in good health and CMV-seronegative. Sequencing was done on a sample of PBMCs. This chain connects TRBV6-1 to TRBJ1-2; 8 bases line up with TRBD1. This chain's CDR3 is CASSDRDIYGYTF. CDR3 coding DNA: TGTGCCAGCTCGGACAGGGATATCTATGGCTACACCTTC.